The clone carrying this T cell receptor (beta chain) came up once. V shed 8 bases and J 8 bases; nucleotides not matched to a gene: 10. Looked up from germline, CDR1 is LNHDA and CDR2 is SQIVND (reference sequence). This CDR3 has 14 residues. CD4+ cells underwent separation, giving CD45RA+ naive and CD45RA-negative memory subsets. The data belong to a study of shared clonotypes between healthy human individuals. Generated by immunoSEQ multiplex PCR, the TCRdb table keeps only in-frame clones and is missing some. The profile covers some 580,000 clones, with more than 95% appearing a single time and around 0.057% taken by the ten largest.

This TCR was sampled from a woman aged 25-40 years in good health. The sequenced material came from naive CD4+ T cells sorted from blood. Subset in this sample: CD45RA+ positively selected. The rearrangement joins TRBV19 to TRBJ2-1; 9 bases fit TRBD2. The CDR3 sequence: CASAGLASGDEQFF. CDR3 DNA sequence: TGTGCCAGTGCTGGACTAGCGTCAGGGGATGAGCAGTTCTTC.